Following are 18 T cell receptor beta chains from one sample sequenced in a study of blood T cells in healthy people across ages. A sample-barcoded 5' primer and a J-beta primer mix were used in a second PCR of roughly 6 to 11 cycles. TCRdb re-called the 5' RACE reads with MiXCR, one entry per CDR3 protein. The sample has over a million distinct CDR3 sequences, about 43% seen once. The sequencing input was blood. The origin of the receptors is a woman aged 18-29 years in good health.

This clonotype turned up a few times. This chain links TRBV6-1 with TRBJ2-3, with unresolved D. This CDR3 region has 13 residues. V dropped 0 bases and J dropped 8 bases, with 9 bases sitting between them. From germline, CDR1 is MNHNS and CDR2 SASEGT. The CDR3 loop is CASSEAAVGTQYF. Here the CDR3 DNA reads TGTGCCAGCAGTGAAGCTGCGGTGGGTACGCAGTATTTT.

The V gene is TRBV20-1, the J gene TRBJ2-1; 10 bases agree with TRBD2. Per germline, CDR1 DFQATT and CDR2 SNEGSKA (reference sequence). The CDR3 consists of 15 residues. The ends lost 7 bases at V and 4 bases at J; junction bases unmatched: 10. CDR3 nucleotide sequence: TGCAGTGTGCTTGGGGAGCGGGAGGGATACAATGAGCAGTTCTTC. As protein: CSVLGEREGYNEQFF.

The V and J genes are TRBV12-3 or TRBV12-4 and TRBJ2-3; no clear D gene. The CDR3 covers 14 residues. V lost 1 base and J lost 7, with 12 bases in between. Written as DNA, the CDR3 is TGTGCCAGCAGTTTAGGAAGACCTCCCAATACGCAGTATTTT. Amino acids: CASSLGRPPNTQYF.

This chain uses TRBV20-1 with TRBJ1-2; TRBD1 is a possible D gene (6 bases). The CDR3 sequence is 14 residues long. Germline V gene lookup returns CDR1 DFQATT and CDR2 SNEGSKA (reference sequence). V gave up 4 bases and J gave up 2 bases, with 14 bases separating them. In nucleotides, the CDR3 is TGCAGTGCTAAGCTACTTGGACAGAACTATGGCTACACCTTC. The encoded protein is CSAKLLGQNYGYTF.

DNA of the CDR3: TGCGCCAGCAGAAAGAGCACCGGGGAGCTGTTTTTT. Amino acid sequence: CASRKSTGELFF. This sequence joins TRBV5-1 and TRBJ2-2; D is undetermined. Trimming removed 5 bases at V and 4 bases at J, with 6 bases between. In germline, CDR1 is SGHRS, CDR2 YFSETQ. The CDR3 has 12 residues.

Details on this clonotype: A much larger clone differs by one base, so this may be a read error. The chain couples TRBV4-3 to TRBJ2-5, with D possibly matching TRBD1 (6 bases). The J call may be in error: the DNA end matches TRBJ2-7 better. The length of the CDR3 is 13 residues. Germline CDR1 reads LGHNA; CDR2 reads YSLEER. The CDR3 bases are TGCGCCAGCAGCCAAGATCAGGGGCTCGAGCAGTACTTC. Protein product: CASSQDQGLEQYF.

The sample holds a few counts of this clonotype. The rearrangement links TRBV5-1 to TRBJ2-7; TRBD2 matches 11 bases. Trimming cost V 0 bases and J 3 bases; bases outside gene matches: 5. Germline CDR1 is SGHRS and CDR2 is YFSETQ. The CDR3 runs to 16 residues. This CDR3 is CASSLVTSGSFYEQYF. The DNA for the CDR3 is TGCGCCAGCAGCTTGGTTACTAGCGGGAGCTTCTACGAGCAGTACTTC.

The chain employs TRBV6-6 and TRBJ2-3; 12 bases align to TRBD2. Germline V CDR1 and CDR2: MNHNY, SVGAGI (reference sequence). The junction had 14 bases not matched to a gene; V was cut back by 5 bases and J by 14 bases. The CDR3 is made up of 15 amino acids. The CDR3 DNA reads as TGTGCCAGCAGTGATGCTAGCGGGAGGGCCCCGGGGGCGTATTTT. It translates to CASSDASGRAPGAYF.

As DNA, the CDR3 is TGTGCCAGCAGCTTAAGGCTCAGAAACCAGAATGGAGAGACCCAGTACTTC. The encoded protein is CASSLRLRNQNGETQYF. The rearrangement uses TRBV7-2 and TRBJ2-5; no reliable D call. Germline CDR1 and CDR2: SGHTA and FQGNSA. The V gene lost 2 bases and the J gene lost 4 bases, with 20 bases spanning the gap. The CDR3 covers 17 residues.

This rearrangement joins TRBV3-1 to TRBJ1-1; D not certain. There are 13 residues in the CDR3. V lost 4 bases, J lost 3 bases, and 9 bases lay in between. Germline lookup yields CDR1 LGHDT and CDR2 YNNKEL (reference sequence). This CDR3 reads CASSLRSYTEAFF. The DNA for the CDR3 is TGTGCCAGCAGCCTGCGATCCTACACTGAAGCTTTCTTT.

The J gene is TRBJ1-1, the V gene TRBV5-1; maybe TRBD1 (5 bases). CDR1 and CDR2 (germline): SGHRS, YFSETQ. V lost 6 bases and J 1 base, leaving 16 bases between the germline ends. This CDR3 spans 15 amino acids. DNA for the CDR3: TGCGCCAGCACCAGGGCAGGGTATGCGAACACTGAAGCTTTCTTT. Its translation is CASTRAGYANTEAFF.

Only a few counts were recorded for this clonotype. This sequence joins TRBV12-3 or TRBV12-4 and TRBJ1-1, with D perhaps TRBD1 (6 bases). The V gene lost 6 bases and the J gene lost 0 bases, with 11 bases spanning the gap. The CDR3 extends over 14 amino acids. For the CDR3, the DNA is TGTGCCAGCAGGAGGGGGTTCATGAACACTGAAGCTTTCTTT. Translated: CASRRGFMNTEAFF.

The genes are TRBV27 and TRBJ2-3; 8 nucleotides line up with TRBD2. This CDR3 contains 16 residues. The J segment lost 3 bases and the V segment lost 8 bases, leaving 13 bases of the junction unmatched. CDR1 is MNHEY and CDR2 is SMNVEV in the germline V gene (reference sequence). The CDR3 coding sequence is TGTGCCAGCCAACCTTTCTCCGGGGGGGCTACAGATACGCAGTATTTT. It specifies CASQPFSGGATDTQYF.

CDR3 loop: CSARLLAGGSTETQYF. CDR3 coding DNA: TGCAGTGCTAGACTCCTAGCGGGAGGCAGTACGGAGACCCAGTACTTC. The chain recombines TRBV20-1 with TRBJ2-5; 11 positions agree with TRBD2. V trimming: 2 bases; J trimming: 5 bases; junction bases outside the gene matches: 10. The CDR3 runs to 16 residues. CDR1 is DFQATT and CDR2 is SNEGSKA in the germline V gene (reference sequence).

The gene calls are TRBV12-5 and TRBJ2-1, with 10 bases aligning to TRBD2. J was trimmed by 2 bases and V by 1 base; bases with no gene match: 2. From germline, CDR1 is LGHNT and CDR2 FRNRAP. The CDR3 totals 16 residues. The CDR3 reads CASGLGTSGAYNEQFF. The CDR3 nucleotides are TGTGCTAGTGGTTTGGGGACTAGCGGCGCCTACAATGAGCAGTTCTTC.

On this clonotype: Sequence at one end of the junction differs from germline and may be a read error. The chain combines TRBV28 with TRBJ2-5; D might be TRBD2 (6 bases). CDR1 is MDHEN, CDR2 SYDVKM, per germline. The CDR3 contains 15 residues. CDR3 DNA sequence: TGTACCAGCAGTTCCCCGGGCGGGGTGGTTCGAGAGCAGTACTTC. Encoded protein: CTSSSPGGVVREQYF. Drawing the rest from reference TRBV28 and TRBJ2-5, the complete variable domain is DVKVTQSSRYLVKRTGEKVFLECVQDMDHENMFWYRQDPGLGLRLIYFSYDVKMKEKGDIPEGYSVSREKKERFSLILESASTNQTSMYLCTSSSPGGVVREQYFGPGTRLLVL.

In regard to this clonotype: A read error may account for a junction end that differs from germline. The chain links TRBV4-1 to TRBJ2-1; no definite D call. This CDR3 is built from 14 residues. Germline CDR1 MGHRA, CDR2 YSYEKL. In DNA form, the CDR3 reads TGCGCCAGCACTTTCCTGGACGGAAACAATGCGCAGTTCTTC. This gives the protein CASTFLDGNNAQFF.

The gene calls are TRBV12-3 or TRBV12-4 and TRBJ1-1; D unclear. The CDR3 runs to 12 residues. Trimming pared 8 bases from V and 5 bases from J, leaving 12 bases between. CDR3 nucleotide sequence: TGTGCCAGCCTTGAGGGAGGGACTGAAGCTTTCTTT. Translation gives CASLEGGTEAFF.